Each of the 30 T cell receptor beta chains below was sequenced from the same sample in a study of blood T cell repertoires in COVID-19 (TCRdb year 2020). Receptors were amplified or captured by the immunoSEQ multiplex PCR assay. As stored in TCRdb, this immuneACCESS dataset retains in-frame rearrangements with V and J assigned. A fraction of the clones does not appear; measured against another copy, unresolved V genes explain less than half of the discrepancy, and the remainder lacks a known reason. Present in this sample are about 100,000 clones, 91% of which were seen just once. Around 4.4% of the sample is held by the ten biggest clonotypes. Sequencing was done on a sample of peripheral blood. These receptors originate from a man younger than 35 with acute or convalescent COVID-19.

This clone was counted once. The rearrangement joins TRBV7-2 to TRBJ2-3; perhaps TRBD2 as D (5 bases). V lost 5 bases and J lost 2, with 14 bases in between. In germline, CDR1 is SGHTA, CDR2 FQGNSA. The CDR3 loop spans 15 amino acids. CDR3 coding DNA: TGTGCCAGCAGCCTTACTAGAAGCCCCACAGATACGCAGTATTTT. Its translation is CASSLTRSPTDTQYF.

V gene TRBV3-1 (or the pseudogene TRBV3-2) combines with J gene TRBJ1-1; 8 bases are a match to TRBD1. J lost 10 bases, V lost 0 bases, and 10 bases had no gene match. The CDR3 runs 15 residues. Germline CDR1 and CDR2: LGHDT and YNNKEL (reference sequence). In nucleotides, the CDR3 is TGTGCCAGCAGCCAAGATATAACCAGGGGGCGCAGAGCTTTCTTT. It codes for CASSQDITRGRRAFF.

The chain combines TRBV9 with TRBJ1-3, with 7 bases that match TRBD1. Trimming removed 3 bases from V and 4 bases from J; junction bases left unmatched: 7. CDR1 SGDLS and CDR2 YYNGEE come from the germline V gene. This CDR3 has 15 residues. The CDR3 coding sequence is TGTGCCAGCAGCGGACGGGGGACAGAAGGAAACACCATATATTTT. Protein sequence: CASSGRGTEGNTIYF.

This clone was seen a handful of times. J is TRBJ2-1 and V is TRBV9, with a weak D call TRBD1 (6 bases). Trimming left V 2 bases short and J 7 bases short, with 16 bases between. Germline V gene sequence: CDR1 SGDLS, CDR2 YYNGEE. The CDR3 is 15 residues long. The CDR3 sequence is CASSVVGAGMNEQFF. DNA of the CDR3: TGTGCCAGCAGCGTCGTGGGGGCAGGGATGAATGAGCAGTTCTTC.

The chain links TRBV11-2 to TRBJ2-3, with 8 bases fitting TRBD2. The V segment lost 7 bases and the J segment 4 bases; nucleotides outside the gene matches: 13. The CDR3 extends over 16 amino acids. CDR1 SGHAT and CDR2 FQNNGV come from the germline V gene. The CDR3 nucleotides are TGTGCCAGCACCTCTCTAATCGGGAGGGGCCCAGATACGCAGTATTTT. This translates into CASTSLIGRGPDTQYF.

In its sample, this clone was seen once. The chain joins TRBV6-5 to TRBJ1-5; D ambiguous. The germline V gene encodes CDR1 MNHEY and CDR2 SVGAGI. The ends were cut back, 10 bases at V and 1 base at J, with 11 bases in the middle. This CDR3 is 13 amino acids long. The CDR3 sequence: CATNEWSNQPQHF. The CDR3 DNA is TGTGCCACAAACGAGTGGAGCAATCAGCCCCAGCATTTT.

This clone was counted between two and nine times. The CDR3: CASREPGQGNYGYTF. In nucleotides, the CDR3 is TGTGCCAGCAGGGAACCGGGACAGGGTAACTATGGCTACACCTTC. The V and J genes are TRBV5-6 and TRBJ1-2, with 9 bases fitting TRBD1. The germline V gene encodes CDR1 SGHDT and CDR2 YYEEEE. After removal of 5 bases from V and 1 base from J, the junction contained 6 bases not matched to a gene. The CDR3 totals 15 residues.

The chain couples TRBV6-5 to TRBJ1-4; the match to TRBD1 covers 12 bases. In germline, CDR1 is MNHEY, CDR2 SVGAGI. The CDR3 has 15 residues. V was pared by 7 bases and J by 8 bases, with 8 bases of the junction left unmatched. CDR3 DNA sequence: TGTGCCAGCACGGGGACAGGGGGCGGATGGGAAAAACTGTTTTTT. As protein: CASTGTGGGWEKLFF.

There are a few counts of this clone. This CDR3 is CASSLDRGRDYGYTF. In DNA, the CDR3 is TGTGCCAGCAGTTTAGACAGGGGCAGAGACTATGGCTACACCTTC. The chain has TRBV6-9 and TRBJ1-2, with 8 bases lining up with TRBD1. Germline values: CDR1 MNHGY, CDR2 SVAAGI. Trimming cost V 4 bases and J 3 bases; bases outside gene matches: 7. The CDR3 is made up of 15 amino acids.

The chain has TRBV29-1 and TRBJ1-2, with 9 bases aligning to TRBD1. This CDR3 region has 13 residues. Germline-derived CDR1 and CDR2 are SQVTM and ANQGSEA. Trimming removed 7 bases from V and 3 bases from J; junction bases left unmatched: 6. The CDR3 loop reads CSAGQGLDYGYTF. In nucleotides, the CDR3 is TGCAGCGCAGGACAGGGGCTGGACTATGGCTACACCTTC.

The chain is built from TRBV29-1 and TRBJ2-7, with TRBD2 matching 12 bases. From germline, CDR1 is SQVTM and CDR2 ANQGSEA. With V trimmed by 6 bases and J by 3 bases, 9 bases remained unmatched. This CDR3 is 15 amino acids long. CDR3 sequence reads: CSVAPRTSGIYEQYF. The CDR3, as DNA: TGCAGCGTGGCTCCCCGGACTAGCGGGATCTACGAGCAGTACTTC.

This chain connects TRBV7-2 to TRBJ1-1, with D possibly TRBD1 on 5 matching bases. The germline V and J ends were trimmed by 6 bases and 1 base, with 12 bases remaining between them. Germline V gene data show CDR1 as SGHTA and CDR2 as FQGNSA. The CDR3 sequence is 14 residues long. The CDR3 coding sequence is TGTGCCAGCAGATCCGACAGCTGGAACACTGAAGCTTTCTTT. This gives the protein CASRSDSWNTEAFF.

The V call is TRBV4-2, the J call TRBJ1-5, with D hard to call. Germline CDR1 reads LGHNA; CDR2 reads YNFKEQ. Trimming removed 0 bases at V and 0 bases at J, with 27 bases between. CDR3 size: 22 residues. The CDR3 reads CASSQDFRGFVTVRYSNQPQHF. The CDR3 DNA follows: TGTGCCAGCAGCCAAGATTTCCGTGGGTTCGTCACAGTCCGCTATAGCAATCAGCCCCAGCATTTT.

V gene TRBV24-1 combines with J gene TRBJ2-3; 8 nucleotides align to TRBD1. The germline V gene has CDR1 KGHDR and CDR2 SFDVKD. Trimming cost V 2 bases and J 6 bases; bases outside gene matches: 0. This CDR3 has 13 residues. The CDR3 here is CATSDYRGDTQYF. Here the CDR3 DNA reads TGTGCCACCAGTGATTACAGGGGGGATACGCAGTATTTT.

This clone was detected only a few times. The CDR3: CASRNSGRGEQYF. CDR3 nucleotides: TGTGCCAGCAGAAACAGCGGGAGGGGGGAGCAGTACTTC. V is TRBV3-1 (or the pseudogene TRBV3-2) and J is TRBJ2-7; 10 nucleotides agree with TRBD2. Germline V CDR1 and CDR2: LGHDT, YNNKEL (reference sequence). The V gene end was trimmed by 6 bases and the J gene end by 7 bases; junction bases not matched to a gene: 6. This CDR3 region has 13 residues.

The gene calls are TRBV5-1 and TRBJ1-2; D call uncertain. The CDR3 has 14 residues. The V end lost 1 base, the J end lost 1 base, and 8 bases lay between the germline ends. Germline V gene sequence: CDR1 SGHRS, CDR2 YFSETQ. The DNA of the CDR3 is TGCGCCAGCAGCTTGACAGACATTAACTATGGCTACACCTTC. Residues: CASSLTDINYGYTF.

This clone came up once. The chain links TRBV7-6 to TRBJ1-1, with 9 bases that match TRBD1. V trimming: 6 bases; J trimming: 1 base; junction bases outside the gene matches: 3. Germline CDR1 and CDR2: SGHVS and FNYEAQ. The CDR3 totals 14 residues. CDR3 in amino acids: CASSWGQGNTEAFF. DNA of the CDR3: TGTGCCAGCAGTTGGGGACAGGGGAACACTGAAGCTTTCTTT.

The rearrangement joins TRBV29-1 to TRBJ2-1; 8 bases are a match to TRBD1. V dropped 1 base and J dropped 4; count of bases not matched to a gene: 3. The germline V gene has CDR1 SQVTM and CDR2 ANQGSEA. The CDR3 sequence is 14 residues long. CDR3 sequence reads: CSVEGGQGYNEQFF. The CDR3 region has the DNA TGCAGCGTTGAAGGAGGACAGGGTTACAATGAGCAGTTCTTC.

The chain carries TRBV9 and TRBJ1-2; D not certain. With 0 bases removed from V and 5 bases from J, the gap between germline ends came to 5 bases. CDR3 length equals 12 residues. The germline V gene encodes CDR1 SGDLS and CDR2 YYNGEE. The CDR3 region has the DNA TGTGCCAGCAGCGTAGGGCCTTATGGCTACACCTTC. It is translated as CASSVGPYGYTF.

This chain connects TRBV10-1 to TRBJ2-5; 12 bases line up with TRBD1. This CDR3 spans 17 amino acids. Trimming cost V 4 bases and J 5 bases; bases outside gene matches: 11. The germline V gene has CDR1 WNHNN and CDR2 SYGVQD (reference sequence). In DNA form, the CDR3 reads TGCGCCAGCAGTGGGGCTCCCGGGACAGGGGGCAGGGAGACCCAGTACTTC. Translated: CASSGAPGTGGRETQYF.

The J gene is TRBJ1-5, the V gene TRBV6-1; 11 bases are a match to TRBD1. Germline CDR1 reads MNHNS; CDR2 reads SASEGT. The junction had 4 bases not matched to a gene; V was cut back by 3 bases and J by 9 bases. The CDR3 covers 14 residues. In nucleotides, the CDR3 is TGTGCCAGCAGTGAGTGGGACAGGGGGGCGCCCCAGCATTTT. Protein sequence: CASSEWDRGAPQHF.

The chain uses TRBV5-1 and TRBJ1-1; 7 bases are a match to TRBD1. This CDR3 region has 14 residues. The trim removed 4 bases at V and 3 bases at J, leaving 6 bases unmatched. Germline V gene lookup returns CDR1 SGHRS and CDR2 YFSETQ. This chain's CDR3 is CASSKTGEDTEAFF. CDR3 bases: TGCGCCAGCAGCAAAACAGGGGAGGACACTGAAGCTTTCTTT. The full variable domain, its missing parts supplied by reference TRBV5-1 and TRBJ1-1, is KAGVTQTPRYLIKTRGQQVTLSCSPISGHRSVSWYQQTPGQGLQFLFEYFSETQRNKGNFPGRFSGRQFSNSRSEMNVSTLELGDSALYLCASSKTGEDTEAFFGQGTRLTVV.

The chain has TRBV6-6 and TRBJ1-2; 7 bases agree with TRBD1. CDR1 and CDR2 (germline): MNHNY, SVGAGI (reference sequence). The CDR3 totals 15 residues. V shed 6 bases, J shed 0 bases, and the junction held 7 bases outside the gene matches. The CDR3 region is CASSIQGTSNYGYTF. For the CDR3, the DNA is TGTGCCAGCAGCATACAGGGGACCTCTAACTATGGCTACACCTTC.

The J gene is TRBJ1-2, the V gene TRBV19; 8 bases match TRBD1. With V trimmed by 5 bases and J by 1 base, 9 bases remained unmatched. Germline assignment: CDR1 LNHDA and CDR2 SQIVND (reference sequence). The CDR3 covers 16 residues. CDR3 in amino acids: CASSEVTGELNYGYTF. CDR3 DNA: TGTGCCAGTAGTGAGGTGACAGGGGAGCTTAACTATGGCTACACCTTC.

The chain couples TRBV6-2 or TRBV6-3 to TRBJ2-7, with TRBD1 matching 7 bases. This CDR3 contains 14 residues. In germline, CDR1 is MNHEY, CDR2 SVGEGT. V shed 2 bases, J shed 3 bases, and the junction held 4 bases outside the gene matches. Here the CDR3 DNA reads TGTGCCAGCAGTTACACGGACAGGTACTACGAGCAGTACTTC. Its translation is CASSYTDRYYEQYF.

This chain uses TRBV10-2 with TRBJ2-1, with TRBD2 matching over 11 bases. V shed 4 bases and J 10 bases; nucleotides not matched to a gene: 9. From germline, CDR1 is WSHSY and CDR2 SAAADI. The length of the CDR3 is 15 residues. CDR3 in DNA: TGCGCCAGCAGTGCTGTCCCGGGACTAGCGGAAGAGCAGTTCTTC. Translation gives CASSAVPGLAEEQFF.

The chain joins TRBV6-4 to TRBJ2-3, with 14 bases aligning to TRBD2. Germline V lookup: CDR1 MRHNA, CDR2 SNTAGT. The CDR3 spans 16 residues. The trim removed 5 bases at V and 1 base at J, leaving 2 bases unmatched. CDR3 DNA sequence: TGTGCCAGCAGTAAGACTAGCGGGAGGGGCACAGATACGCAGTATTTT. It is translated as CASSKTSGRGTDTQYF.

The rearrangement joins TRBV11-2 to TRBJ2-3; 12 bases align to TRBD2. V shed 1 base and J 7 bases; nucleotides not matched to a gene: 9. The CDR3 spans 17 residues. CDR1 and CDR2 (germline): SGHAT, FQNNGV. The CDR3 DNA is TGTGCCAGCAGCTTAGTCCCTAGCGGGGGGGCCGCAAATACGCAGTATTTT. This translates into CASSLVPSGGAANTQYF.

The V call is TRBV6-5, the J call TRBJ1-1; a possible D gene is TRBD1 (6 bases). Germline V gives CDR1 MNHEY, CDR2 SVGAGI. The CDR3 covers 14 residues. V was cut by 2 bases and J by 1 base, with 8 bases left in between. The CDR3 reads CASSYGTTNTEAFF. The CDR3 coding sequence is TGTGCCAGCAGTTACGGGACAACGAACACTGAAGCTTTCTTT.

The rearrangement links TRBV28 to TRBJ2-7; D perhaps matches TRBD2 (6 bases). V lost 4 bases, J lost 5 bases, and 18 bases lay in between. Germline V gives CDR1 MDHEN, CDR2 SYDVKM. There are 15 residues in the CDR3. In DNA, the CDR3 is TGTGCCAGCAGTTCATCGACTAGAATCTTTGACGAGCAGTACTTC. Translation: CASSSSTRIFDEQYF.